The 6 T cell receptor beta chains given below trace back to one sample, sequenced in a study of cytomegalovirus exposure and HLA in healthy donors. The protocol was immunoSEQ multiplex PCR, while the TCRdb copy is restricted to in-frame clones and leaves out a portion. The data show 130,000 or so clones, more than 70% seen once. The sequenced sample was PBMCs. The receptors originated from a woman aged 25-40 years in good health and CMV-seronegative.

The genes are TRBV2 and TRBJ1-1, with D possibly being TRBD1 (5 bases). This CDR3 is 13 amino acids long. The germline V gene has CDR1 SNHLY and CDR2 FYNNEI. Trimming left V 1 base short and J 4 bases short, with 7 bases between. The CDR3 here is CASSEGQSTEAFF. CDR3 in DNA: TGTGCCAGCAGTGAAGGACAGAGCACTGAAGCTTTCTTT. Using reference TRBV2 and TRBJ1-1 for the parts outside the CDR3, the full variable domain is EPEVTQTPSHQVTQMGQEVILRCVPISNHLYFYWYRQILGQKVEFLVSFYNNEISEKSEIFDDQFSVERPDGSNFTLKIRSTKLEDSAMYFCASSEGQSTEAFFGQGTRLTVV.

CDR3 sequence (DNA): TGTGCCAGCAGCTCAGCTCTAGCGGGGGCCAGTAACACCGGGGAGCTGTTTTTT. This encodes CASSSALAGASNTGELFF. The chain carries TRBV7-3 and TRBJ2-2; 10 bases are shared with TRBD2. The junction had 10 bases not matched to a gene; V was cut back by 4 bases and J by 2 bases. The CDR3 extends over 18 amino acids. CDR1 is SGHTA and CDR2 is FQGTGA in the germline V gene.

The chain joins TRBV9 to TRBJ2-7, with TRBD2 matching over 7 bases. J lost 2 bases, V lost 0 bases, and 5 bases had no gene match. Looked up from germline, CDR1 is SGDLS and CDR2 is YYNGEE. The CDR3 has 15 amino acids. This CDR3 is CASSVERDPTYEQYF. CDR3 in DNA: TGTGCCAGCAGCGTAGAGCGGGACCCTACCTACGAGCAGTACTTC.

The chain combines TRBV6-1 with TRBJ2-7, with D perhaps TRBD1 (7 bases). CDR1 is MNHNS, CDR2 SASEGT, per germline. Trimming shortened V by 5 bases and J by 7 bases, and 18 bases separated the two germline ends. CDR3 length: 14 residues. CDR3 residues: CASSKRGGAGEQYF. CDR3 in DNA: TGTGCCAGCAGTAAGAGAGGGGGCGCGGGGGAGCAGTACTTC.

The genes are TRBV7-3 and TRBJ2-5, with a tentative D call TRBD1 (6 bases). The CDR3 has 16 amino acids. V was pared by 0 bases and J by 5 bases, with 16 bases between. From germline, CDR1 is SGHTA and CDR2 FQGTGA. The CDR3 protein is CASSLTGARAWETQYF. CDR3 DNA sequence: TGTGCCAGCAGCTTAACGGGGGCCCGGGCTTGGGAGACCCAGTACTTC.

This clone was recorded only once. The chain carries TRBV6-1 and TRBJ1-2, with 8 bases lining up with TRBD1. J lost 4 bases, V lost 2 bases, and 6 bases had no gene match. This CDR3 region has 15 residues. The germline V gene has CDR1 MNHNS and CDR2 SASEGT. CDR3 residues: CASSETWDRTYGYTF. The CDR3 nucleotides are TGTGCCAGCAGTGAAACTTGGGACAGGACCTATGGCTACACCTTC.